This TCR beta chain comes out of a study of CD8 T cells in ankylosing spondylitis. Preparation of TCR beta libraries was done by quantitative 5'-RACE with molecular barcodes. TCRdb used MiXCR to reprocess the 5' RACE reads, holding one entry per CDR3 protein. The sample consists of 45,000 to 60,000 distinct CDR3 sequences, 7.4% of them appearing once. This clonotype was recorded at least ten times. No antigen is known for it. Trimming stripped 0 bases from V and 4 bases from J, with 10 bases between. This CDR3 region has 15 residues. The germline CDR1 and CDR2 sequences are SGDLS and YYNGEE. Overall study findings and caveats: Some of these motif variants have turned up before, in reports on reactive arthritis synovial fluid and blood. Made up of several highly homologous variants, a TCR beta motif appeared characteristic of ankylosing spondylitis blood.

The TCR was taken from a female donor with ankylosing spondylitis or in good health (not recorded which). Sequencing was performed on blood, either unsorted or a sorted T cell fraction (not recorded which). The chain uses TRBV9 and TRBJ2-2; possibly TRBD2 for D (5 bases). The CDR3 here is CASSVGRAGTGELFF. As DNA, the CDR3 is TGTGCCAGCAGCGTAGGCCGGGCGGGCACCGGGGAGCTGTTTTTT.